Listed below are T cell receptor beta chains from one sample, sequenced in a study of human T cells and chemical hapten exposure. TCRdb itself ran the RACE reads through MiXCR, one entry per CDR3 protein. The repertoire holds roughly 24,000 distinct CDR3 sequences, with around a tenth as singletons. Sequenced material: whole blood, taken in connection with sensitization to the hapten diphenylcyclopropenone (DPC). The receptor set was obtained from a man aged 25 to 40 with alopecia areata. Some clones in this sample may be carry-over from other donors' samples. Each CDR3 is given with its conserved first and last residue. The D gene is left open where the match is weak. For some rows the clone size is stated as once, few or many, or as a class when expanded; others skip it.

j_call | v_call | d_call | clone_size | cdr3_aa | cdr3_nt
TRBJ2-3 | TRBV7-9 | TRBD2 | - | CASSPPTSQRGDTQYF | TGTGCCAGCAGCCCGCCGACTAGCCAAAGGGGAGATACGCAGTATTTT
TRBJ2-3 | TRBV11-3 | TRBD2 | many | CASSLGYGGITDTQYF | TGTGCCAGCAGCTTAGGGTACGGGGGGATCACAGATACGCAGTATTTT
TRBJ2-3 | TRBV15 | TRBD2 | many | CATSRGTSGAYLGTDTQYF | TGTGCCACCAGCAGAGGGACTAGCGGGGCCTACCTAGGCACAGATACGCAGTATTTT
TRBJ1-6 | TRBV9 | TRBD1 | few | CASSAKGQVNSPLHF | TGTGCCAGCAGCGCCAAAGGACAGGTTAATTCACCCCTCCACTTT
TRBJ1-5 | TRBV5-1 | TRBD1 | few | CASSLGDRGSQPQHF | TGCGCCAGCAGCTTGGGTGACAGGGGGTCTCAGCCCCAGCATTTT
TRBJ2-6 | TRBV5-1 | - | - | CATQTGGRSGANVLTF | TGCGCCACCCAGACCGGGGGGCGCTCTGGGGCCAACGTCCTGACTTTC
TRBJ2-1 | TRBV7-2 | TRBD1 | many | CASSADRPEQFF | TGTGCCAGCAGCGCGGACAGGCCAGAGCAGTTCTTC
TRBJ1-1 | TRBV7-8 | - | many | CASSLGAGGGPMTTEAFF | TGTGCCAGCAGCTTGGGAGCAGGCGGAGGCCCAATGACCACTGAAGCTTTCTTT
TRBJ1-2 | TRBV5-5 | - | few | CVSTSVGARNGYTF | TGTGTCAGCACCTCCGTAGGGGCGAGGAATGGCTACACCTTC
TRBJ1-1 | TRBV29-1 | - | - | CSVDDGRPEAFF | TGCAGCGTCGATGATGGGCGGCCTGAAGCTTTCTTT
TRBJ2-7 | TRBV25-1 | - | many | CASSDALAVYEQYF | TGTGCCAGCAGTGATGCTCTCGCGGTGTACGAGCAGTACTTC
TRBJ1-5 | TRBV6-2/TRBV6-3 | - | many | CASSLDRPREPQHF | TGTGCCAGCAGCCTAGACAGGCCGAGGGAGCCCCAGCATTTT
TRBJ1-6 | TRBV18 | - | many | CASSPYRVLGSPLHF | TGTGCCAGCTCACCGTACAGGGTTTTAGGTTCACCCCTCCACTTT
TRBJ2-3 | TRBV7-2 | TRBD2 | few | CASSLLAGVPSTDTQYF | TGTGCCAGCAGCTTATTGGCGGGGGTACCTAGCACAGATACGCAGTATTTT
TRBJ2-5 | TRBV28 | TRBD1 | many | CASLNRGKTQYF | TGTGCCAGCCTTAACAGGGGGAAGACCCAGTACTTC
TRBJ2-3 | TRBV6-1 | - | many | CASSGMAYTDTQYF | TGTGCCAGCAGTGGAATGGCGTACACAGATACGCAGTATTTT
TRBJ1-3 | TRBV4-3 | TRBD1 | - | CASSQEGNRGNSGNTIYF | TGCGCCAGCAGCCAAGAAGGAAACAGGGGAAACTCTGGAAACACCATATATTTT